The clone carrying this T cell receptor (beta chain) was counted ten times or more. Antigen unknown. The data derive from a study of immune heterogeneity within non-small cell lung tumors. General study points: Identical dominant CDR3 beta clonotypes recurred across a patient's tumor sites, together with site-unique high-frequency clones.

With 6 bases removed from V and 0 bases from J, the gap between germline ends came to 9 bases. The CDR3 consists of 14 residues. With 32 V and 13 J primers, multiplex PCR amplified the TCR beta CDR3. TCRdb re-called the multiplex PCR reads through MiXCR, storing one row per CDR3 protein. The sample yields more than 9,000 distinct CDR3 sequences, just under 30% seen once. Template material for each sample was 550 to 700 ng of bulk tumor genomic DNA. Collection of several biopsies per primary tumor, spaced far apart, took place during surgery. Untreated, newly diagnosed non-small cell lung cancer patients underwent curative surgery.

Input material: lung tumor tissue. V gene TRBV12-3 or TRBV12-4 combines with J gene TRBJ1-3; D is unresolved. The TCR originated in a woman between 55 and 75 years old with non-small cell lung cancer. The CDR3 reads CASSRASSGNTIYF. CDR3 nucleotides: TGTGCCAGCAGCCGGGCCAGCTCTGGAAACACCATATATTTT.